Listed below are T cell receptor beta chains from one sample, sequenced in a study of cytomegalovirus exposure and HLA in healthy donors. TCRdb's copy holds only in-frame clones and misses some; the assay was immunoSEQ multiplex PCR. The sample holds some 130,000 clones, 80% seen once. Sequencing input: PBMCs. The receptors were gathered from a man younger than 40 in good health and CMV-seronegative. CDR3s include the opening cysteine and the closing phenylalanine or tryptophan. Each record gives: J gene, clone size, V gene, CDR3 length, D gene, CDR3 DNA, CDR3 protein. A D gene is named only where the DNA matches it firmly. Size is stated for part of the rows, as once, few or many counts, or as a class when the clone is expanded.

>TRBJ1-2|few|TRBV7-9|14|NA
TGTGCCAGCAGCTTAGTGCCCCCAGGGTATGGCTACACCTTC
CASSLVPPGYGYTF
>TRBJ2-3|once|TRBV4-2|17|TRBD2
TGTGCCAGCAGCCCCTCCTCGGCTAGCGGTACCACAGATACGCAGTATTTT
CASSPSSASGTTDTQYF
>TRBJ2-5|once|TRBV29-1|12|TRBD1
TGCAGCGGCCTCAGGGGGCAAGAGACCCAGTACTTC
CSGLRGQETQYF
>TRBJ2-7|few|TRBV27|16|TRBD1
TGTGCCAGCAGTTTCCAAGGGACAGGGCGGCGAGGCGAGCAGTACTTC
CASSFQGTGRRGEQYF
>TRBJ2-5|NA|TRBV28|12|NA
TGTGCCAGCCGCGAGGGCTGGGAGACCCAGTACTTC
CASREGWETQYF
>TRBJ2-5|once|TRBV5-1|13|TRBD1
TGCGCCAGCAGCTATGGACAGGGAGAGACCCAGTACTTC
CASSYGQGETQYF
>TRBJ2-3|NA|TRBV7-9|14|TRBD2
TGTGCCAGCAGGAGCGGGGGACGCACAGATACGCAGTATTTT
CASRSGGRTDTQYF
>TRBJ2-5|once|TRBV29-1|16|NA
TGCAGCGTTGCACCAGGGGAGCGATCGAGGGAAGAGACCCAGTACTTC
CSVAPGERSREETQYF
>TRBJ2-4|NA|TRBV18|15|TRBD2
TGTGCCAGCTCACCGTCGGGGGGGTTCGGAAACATTCAGTACTTC
CASSPSGGFGNIQYF
>TRBJ2-1|NA|TRBV18|15|TRBD2
TGTGCCAGCTCACCAGTGCGCCTAGCGGACAATGAGCAGTTCTTC
CASSPVRLADNEQFF
>TRBJ2-5|NA|TRBV7-7|15|TRBD2
TGTGCCAGCAGCTTAGGTACGGGAGGACAAGAGACCCAGTACTTC
CASSLGTGGQETQYF
>TRBJ1-2|NA|TRBV6-6|15|TRBD1
TGTGCCAGCAGTTACCCTCAGGGGGCTAACTATGGCTACACCTTC
CASSYPQGANYGYTF